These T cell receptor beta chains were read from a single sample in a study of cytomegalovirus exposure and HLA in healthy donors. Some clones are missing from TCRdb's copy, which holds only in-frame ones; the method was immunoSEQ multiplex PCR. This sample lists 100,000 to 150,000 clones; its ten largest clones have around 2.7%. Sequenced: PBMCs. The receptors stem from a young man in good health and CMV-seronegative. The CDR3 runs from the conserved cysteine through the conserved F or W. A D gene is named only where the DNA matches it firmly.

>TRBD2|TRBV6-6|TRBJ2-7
TGTGCCAGCAGTTCCCTGGGAGGGGCCCACTACGAGCAGTACTTC
CASSSLGGAHYEQYF
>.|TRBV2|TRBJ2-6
TGTGCCAGCAGTGAATCCCTGCAGGGGGCCAACGTCCTGACTTTC
CASSESLQGANVLTF
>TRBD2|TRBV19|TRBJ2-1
TGTGCCAGTACGGTCCAAGCGGGGGTCAATGAGCAGTTCTTC
CASTVQAGVNEQFF
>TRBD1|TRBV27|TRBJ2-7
TGTGCCAGCAGTCGCCCGACAGGGGGCTCCTACGAGCAGTACTTC
CASSRPTGGSYEQYF
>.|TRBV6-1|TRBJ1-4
TGTGCCAGCAGTGAAGCGCTGGGGGGGAATGAAAAACTGTTTTTT
CASSEALGGNEKLFF
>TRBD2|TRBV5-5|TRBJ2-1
TGTGCCAGCAGCTTGGAACTAGCGGGAGAAAAGGTGGTCTTC
CASSLELAGEKVVF
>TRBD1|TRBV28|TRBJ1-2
TGTGCCAGCAGTGCTCCGAAGACAGGGAACTATGGCTACACCTTC
CASSAPKTGNYGYTF
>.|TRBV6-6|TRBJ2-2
TGTGCCATCTACAGGGTCACCGGGGAGCTGTTTTTT
CAIYRVTGELFF
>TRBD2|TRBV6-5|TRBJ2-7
TGTGCCAGTGCCAGACTAGCGGGTTACGAGCAGTACTTC
CASARLAGYEQYF
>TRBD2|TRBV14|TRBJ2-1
TGTGCCAGCAGCTCAAGGACTAGCGGGAGAATTTATGAGCAGTTCTTC
CASSSRTSGRIYEQFF
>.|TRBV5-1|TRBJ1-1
TGCGCCAGCAGCTTGGCCCCAATGAACACTGAAGCTTTCTTT
CASSLAPMNTEAFF
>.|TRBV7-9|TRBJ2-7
TGTGCCAGCAGCTTGCTGAGGAGGGCCCCGGGGAACGAGCAGTACTTC
CASSLLRRAPGNEQYF
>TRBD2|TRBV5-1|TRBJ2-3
TGCGCCAGCAGCTTGGATCCGGGAGGGACAGATACGCAGTATTTT
CASSLDPGGTDTQYF
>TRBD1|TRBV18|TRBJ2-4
TGTGCCAGCTCCCCAGGTACAGGGGTGAGCTTC
CASSPGTGVSF
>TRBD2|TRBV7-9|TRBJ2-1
TGTGCCAGCAGCTATCAACGGACTAGCGGGAAACTCTACAATGAGCAGTTCTTC
CASSYQRTSGKLYNEQFF
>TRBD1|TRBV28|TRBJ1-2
TGTGCCAGCAGTTTTAGGGTGACAGGGGGCGATGGCTACACCTTC
CASSFRVTGGDGYTF
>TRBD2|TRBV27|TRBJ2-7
TGTGCCAGCACCAAGGGACTAGCGGGAGACGAGCAGTACTTC
CASTKGLAGDEQYF
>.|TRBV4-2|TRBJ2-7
TGTGCCAGCAGCCAAGAGTGGACTGAGGGTTACGAGCAGTACTTC
CASSQEWTEGYEQYF
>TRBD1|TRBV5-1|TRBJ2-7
TGCGCCAGCAGCTTGCCGGACAGGGCCTACGAGCAGTACTTC
CASSLPDRAYEQYF
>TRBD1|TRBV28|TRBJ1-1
TGTGCCAGCGGTCAGGGGGCGGACACTGAAGCTTTCTTT
CASGQGADTEAFF